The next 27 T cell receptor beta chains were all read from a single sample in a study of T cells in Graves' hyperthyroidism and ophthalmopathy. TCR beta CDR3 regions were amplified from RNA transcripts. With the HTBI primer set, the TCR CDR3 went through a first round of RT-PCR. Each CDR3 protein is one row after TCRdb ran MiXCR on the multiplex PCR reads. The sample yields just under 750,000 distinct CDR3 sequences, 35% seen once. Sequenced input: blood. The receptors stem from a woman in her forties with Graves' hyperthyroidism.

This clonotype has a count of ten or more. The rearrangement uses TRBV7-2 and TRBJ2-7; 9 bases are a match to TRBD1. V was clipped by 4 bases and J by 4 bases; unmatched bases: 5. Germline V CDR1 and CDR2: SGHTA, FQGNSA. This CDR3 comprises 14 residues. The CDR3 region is CASSSPGTGYEQYF. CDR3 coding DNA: TGTGCCAGCAGCTCTCCCGGGACAGGGTACGAGCAGTACTTC.

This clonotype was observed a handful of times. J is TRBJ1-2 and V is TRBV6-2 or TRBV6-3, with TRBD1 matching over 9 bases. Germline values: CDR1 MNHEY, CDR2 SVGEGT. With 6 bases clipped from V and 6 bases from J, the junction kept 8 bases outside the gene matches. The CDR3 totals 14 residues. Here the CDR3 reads CASSIRDRVDGYTF. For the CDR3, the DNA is TGTGCCAGCAGCATCCGGGACAGGGTAGATGGCTACACCTTC.

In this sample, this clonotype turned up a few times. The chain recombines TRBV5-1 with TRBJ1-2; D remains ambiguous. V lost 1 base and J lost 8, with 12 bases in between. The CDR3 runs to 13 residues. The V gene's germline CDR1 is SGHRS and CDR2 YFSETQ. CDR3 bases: TGCGCCAGCAGCTTGCGAAGGGAAAACGGCTACACCTTC. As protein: CASSLRRENGYTF.

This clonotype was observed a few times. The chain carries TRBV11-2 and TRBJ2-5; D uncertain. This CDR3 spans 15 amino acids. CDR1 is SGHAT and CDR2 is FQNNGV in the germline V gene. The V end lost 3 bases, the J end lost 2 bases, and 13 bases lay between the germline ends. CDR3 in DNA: TGTGCCAGCAGCTTTACGGCTACTTCGCAAGAGACCCAGTACTTC. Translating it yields CASSFTATSQETQYF.

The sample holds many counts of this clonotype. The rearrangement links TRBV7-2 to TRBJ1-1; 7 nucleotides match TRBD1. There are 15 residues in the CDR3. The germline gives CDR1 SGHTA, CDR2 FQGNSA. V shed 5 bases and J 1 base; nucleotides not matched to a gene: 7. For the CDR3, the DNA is TGTGCCAGCAGCATCTCCGGGACAGAGAACACTGAAGCTTTCTTT. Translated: CASSISGTENTEAFF. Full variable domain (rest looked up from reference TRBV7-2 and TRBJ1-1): GAGVSQSPSNKVTEKGKDVELRCDPISGHTALYWYRQSLGQGLEFLIYFQGNSAPDKSGLPSDRFSAERTGGSVSTLTIQRTQQEDSAVYLCASSISGTENTEAFFGQGTRLTVV.

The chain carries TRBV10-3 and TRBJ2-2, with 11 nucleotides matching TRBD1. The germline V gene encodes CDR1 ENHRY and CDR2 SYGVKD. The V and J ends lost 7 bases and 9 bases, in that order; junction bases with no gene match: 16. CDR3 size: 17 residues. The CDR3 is CAIMRSGTGGEHRELFF. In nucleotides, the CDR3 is TGTGCCATCATGCGGTCCGGGACAGGGGGGGAACACCGGGAGCTGTTTTTT.

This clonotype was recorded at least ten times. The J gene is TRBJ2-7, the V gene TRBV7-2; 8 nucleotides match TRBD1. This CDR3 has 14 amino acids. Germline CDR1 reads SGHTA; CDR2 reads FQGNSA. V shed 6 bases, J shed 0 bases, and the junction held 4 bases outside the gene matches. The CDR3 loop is CASRRQGISYEQYF. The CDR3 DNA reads TGTGCCAGCAGGCGACAGGGGATCTCCTACGAGCAGTACTTC.

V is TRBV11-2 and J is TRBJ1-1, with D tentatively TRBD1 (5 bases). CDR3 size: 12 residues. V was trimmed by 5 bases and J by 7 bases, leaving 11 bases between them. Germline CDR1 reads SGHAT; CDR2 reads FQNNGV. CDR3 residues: CASSLGTHEAFF. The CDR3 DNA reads TGTGCCAGCAGCCTGGGGACCCATGAAGCTTTCTTT.

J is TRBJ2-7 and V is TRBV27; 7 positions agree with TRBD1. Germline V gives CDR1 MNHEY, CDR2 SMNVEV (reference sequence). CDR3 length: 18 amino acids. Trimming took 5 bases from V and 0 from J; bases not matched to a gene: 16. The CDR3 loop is CASSDTGVGDLSSYEQYF. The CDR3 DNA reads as TGTGCCAGCAGTGATACAGGGGTCGGCGACCTGAGCTCCTACGAGCAGTACTTC.

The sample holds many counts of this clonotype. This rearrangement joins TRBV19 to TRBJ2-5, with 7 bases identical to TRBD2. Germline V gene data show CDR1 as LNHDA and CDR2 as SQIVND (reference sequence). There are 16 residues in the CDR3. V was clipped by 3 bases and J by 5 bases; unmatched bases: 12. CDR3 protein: CASSMGGTRRGETQYF. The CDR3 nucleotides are TGTGCCAGTAGTATGGGAGGAACAAGGCGGGGGGAGACCCAGTACTTC.

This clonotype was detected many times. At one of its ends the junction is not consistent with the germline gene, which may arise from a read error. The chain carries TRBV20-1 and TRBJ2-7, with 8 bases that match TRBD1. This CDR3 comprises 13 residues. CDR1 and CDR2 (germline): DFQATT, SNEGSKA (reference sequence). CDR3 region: CSAGETGAGEQYF. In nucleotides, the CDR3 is TGCAGTGCTGGAGAGACAGGGGCCGGGGAGCAGTACTTC.

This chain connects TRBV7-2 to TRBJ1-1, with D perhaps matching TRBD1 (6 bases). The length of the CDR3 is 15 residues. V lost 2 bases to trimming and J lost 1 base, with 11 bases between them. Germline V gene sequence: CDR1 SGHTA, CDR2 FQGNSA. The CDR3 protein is CASSLSGQQNTEAFF. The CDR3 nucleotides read TGTGCCAGCAGCTTAAGTGGACAGCAGAACACTGAAGCTTTCTTT.

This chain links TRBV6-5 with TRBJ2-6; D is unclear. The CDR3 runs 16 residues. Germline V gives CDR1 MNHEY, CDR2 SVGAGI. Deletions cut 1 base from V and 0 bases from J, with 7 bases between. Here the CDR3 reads CASSYYATSGANVLTF. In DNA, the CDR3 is TGTGCCAGCAGTTACTATGCCACCTCTGGGGCCAACGTCCTGACTTTC.

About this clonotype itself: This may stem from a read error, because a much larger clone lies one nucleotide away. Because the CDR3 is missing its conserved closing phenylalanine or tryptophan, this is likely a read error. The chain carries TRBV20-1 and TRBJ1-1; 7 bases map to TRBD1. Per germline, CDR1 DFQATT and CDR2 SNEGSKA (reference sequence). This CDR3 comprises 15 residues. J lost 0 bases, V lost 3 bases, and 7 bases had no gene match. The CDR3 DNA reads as TGCAGTGCTAGTCGAGGGGGCCAAATGAACACTGAAGCTTTCTCT. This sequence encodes CSASRGGQMNTEAFS.

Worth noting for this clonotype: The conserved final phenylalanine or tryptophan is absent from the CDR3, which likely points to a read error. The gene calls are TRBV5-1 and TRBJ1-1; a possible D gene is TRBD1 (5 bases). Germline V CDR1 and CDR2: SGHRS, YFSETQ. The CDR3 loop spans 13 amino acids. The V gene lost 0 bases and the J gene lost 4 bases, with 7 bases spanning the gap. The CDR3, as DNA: TGCGCCAGCAGCTTGGCAGGGATCACTGAAGCTTTCCTT. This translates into CASSLAGITEAFL.

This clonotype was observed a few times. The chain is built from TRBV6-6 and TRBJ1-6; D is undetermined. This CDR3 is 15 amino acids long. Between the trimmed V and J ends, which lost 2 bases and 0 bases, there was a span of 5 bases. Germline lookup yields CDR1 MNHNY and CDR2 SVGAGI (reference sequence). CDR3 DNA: TGTGCCAGCAGTTACGTGAGCTCCTATAATTCACCCCTCCACTTT. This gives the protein CASSYVSSYNSPLHF.

The CDR3 spells CASSLGGQTPWGNTIYF. The CDR3 DNA reads TGTGCCAGCAGCTTGGGGGGTCAGACCCCCTGGGGAAACACCATATATTTT. V and J are TRBV7-9 and TRBJ1-3, with D possibly matching TRBD1 (5 bases). In germline, CDR1 is SEHNR, CDR2 FQNEAQ (reference sequence). There are 17 residues in the CDR3. Trimming pared 3 bases from V and 4 bases from J, leaving 19 bases between.

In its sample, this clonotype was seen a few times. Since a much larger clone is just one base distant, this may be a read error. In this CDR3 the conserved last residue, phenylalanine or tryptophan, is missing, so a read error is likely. This CDR3 is CASSQEGGLSPLHL. The CDR3 DNA sequence: TGTGCCAGCAGCCAAGAGGGAGGGCTCTCACCCCTCCACCTT. V is TRBV14 and J is TRBJ1-6, with D unclear. CDR1 and CDR2 (germline): SGHDN, FVKESK. V lost 0 bases and J 10 bases, leaving 10 bases between the germline ends. The CDR3 runs to 14 residues.

CDR3 region: CASSLGGSPNQPQHF. The CDR3 nucleotides read TGTGCCAGCAGCTTAGGGGGCAGTCCGAATCAGCCCCAGCATTTT. This chain joins TRBV7-2 and TRBJ1-5, with D perhaps TRBD1 (5 bases). The V and J ends lost 1 base and 4 bases respectively, with 11 bases between them. The length of the CDR3 is 15 residues. Germline V CDR1 and CDR2: SGHTA, FQGNSA.

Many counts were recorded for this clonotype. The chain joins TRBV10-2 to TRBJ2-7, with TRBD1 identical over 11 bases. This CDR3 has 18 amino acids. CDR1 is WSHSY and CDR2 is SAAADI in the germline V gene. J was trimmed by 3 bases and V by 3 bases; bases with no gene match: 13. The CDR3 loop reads CASSDPRGLGTGGYEQYF. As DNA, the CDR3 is TGCGCCAGCAGTGACCCCCGCGGTTTAGGGACAGGGGGCTACGAGCAGTACTTC.

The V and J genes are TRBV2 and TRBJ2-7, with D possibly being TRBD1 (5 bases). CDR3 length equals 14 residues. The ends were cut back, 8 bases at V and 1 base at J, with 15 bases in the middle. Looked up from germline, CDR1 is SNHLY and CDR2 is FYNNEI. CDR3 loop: CASGSFQGSYEQYF. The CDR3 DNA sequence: TGTGCCAGCGGGTCGTTCCAGGGTTCCTACGAGCAGTACTTC.

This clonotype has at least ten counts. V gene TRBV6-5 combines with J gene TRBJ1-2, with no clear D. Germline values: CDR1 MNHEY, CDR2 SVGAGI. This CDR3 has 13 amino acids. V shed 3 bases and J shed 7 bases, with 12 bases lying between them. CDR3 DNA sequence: TGTGCCAGCAGTTATCGTCTGTCTGGTGGCTACACCTTC. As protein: CASSYRLSGGYTF.

The CDR3 region has the DNA TGTGCCACCAGTGAGGGACAGGGCAAGCAAAGATGGGCGCAGTACTTC. This gives the protein CATSEGQGKQRWAQYF. This chain joins TRBV24-1 and TRBJ2-7; 9 bases are a match to TRBD1. Germline V lookup: CDR1 KGHDR, CDR2 SFDVKD. CDR3 length: 16 residues. The V and J ends lost 4 bases and 9 bases, in that order; junction bases with no gene match: 15.

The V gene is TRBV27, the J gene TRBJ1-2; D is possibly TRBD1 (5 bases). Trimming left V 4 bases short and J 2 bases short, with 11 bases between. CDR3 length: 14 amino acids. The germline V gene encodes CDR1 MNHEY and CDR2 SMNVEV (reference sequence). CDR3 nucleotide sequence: TGTGCCAGCAGTTCGACAGTTCGGAACTATGGCTACACCTTC. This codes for CASSSTVRNYGYTF.

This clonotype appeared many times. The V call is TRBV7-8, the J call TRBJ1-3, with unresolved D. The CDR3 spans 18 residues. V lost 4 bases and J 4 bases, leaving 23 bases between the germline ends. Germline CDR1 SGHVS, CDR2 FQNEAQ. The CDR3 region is CASSSDRPHGTHGNTIYF. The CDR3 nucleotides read TGTGCCAGCAGCTCAGACCGACCGCACGGCACCCACGGAAACACCATATATTTT. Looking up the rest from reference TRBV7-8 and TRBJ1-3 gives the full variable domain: GAGVSQSPRYKVAKRGQDVALRCDPISGHVSLFWYQQALGQGPEFLTYFQNEAQLDKSGLPSDRFFAERPEGSVSTLKIQRTQQEDSAVYLCASSSDRPHGTHGNTIYFGEGSWLTVV.

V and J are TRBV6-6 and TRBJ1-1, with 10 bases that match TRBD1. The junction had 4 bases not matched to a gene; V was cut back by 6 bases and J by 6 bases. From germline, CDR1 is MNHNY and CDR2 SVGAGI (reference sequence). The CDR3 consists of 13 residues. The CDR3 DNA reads TGTGCCAGCAGCAAAGACAGGGGGCCTGAAGCTTTCTTT. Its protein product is CASSKDRGPEAFF.

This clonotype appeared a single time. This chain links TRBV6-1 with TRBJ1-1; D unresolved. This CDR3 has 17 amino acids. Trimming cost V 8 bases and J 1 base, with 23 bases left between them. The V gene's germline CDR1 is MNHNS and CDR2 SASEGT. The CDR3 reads CASQSLHRGSGNTEAFF. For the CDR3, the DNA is TGTGCCAGCCAGTCTCTACACCGCGGTAGTGGGAACACTGAAGCTTTCTTT.